This T cell receptor beta chain was obtained from a study of cytomegalovirus exposure and HLA in healthy donors. Study-level information: Earlier, fewer than 130 million unique TCR beta sequences were recovered from approximately 200 million T cells by an analysis. Study findings and constraints: Among TCR beta chains, those listed as cytomegalovirus-associated numbered around 180. V- and J-gene trimming in TCR beta was tied to a missense DCLRE1C variant by an analysis performed later.

The V gene end was trimmed by 0 bases and the J gene end by 2 bases; junction bases not matched to a gene: 1. Germline V CDR1 and CDR2: SEHNR, FQNEAQ (reference sequence). The CDR3 sequence is 16 residues long. The PCR ran on 60 Vbeta and 13 Jbeta primers. This table comes from immunoSEQ multiplex PCR, and its TCRdb copy is limited to in-frame clones, with some not included. Among around 75,000 clones listed, about 80% were seen once. With regard to this clone: Its target is unknown. The same CDR3 arises from other DNA sequences in this sample as well.

The J gene is TRBJ1-6, the V gene TRBV7-9, with TRBD1 matching 7 bases. This sequence was found in a man aged 40-49 years in good health and CMV-seronegative. Sequencing input: PBMCs. CDR3 sequence: CASSLAGGAYNSPLHF. The CDR3 DNA reads as TGTGCCAGCAGCTTAGCAGGGGGCGCCTATAATTCACCCCTCCACTTT.